This is a list of T cell receptor beta chains from one sample in a study of tumor-infiltrating lymphocytes in primary liver carcinoma. TCRdb analysed the multiplex PCR reads with MiXCR anew, one entry per CDR3 protein. The sample has 100,000 or so distinct CDR3 sequences, roughly 80% seen once. The sample was liver tumor tissue from sampling region 3. All receptors come from a man aged 35 to 55 with primary liver carcinoma and hepatitis B virus infection. Each CDR3 is given with its conserved first and last residue. A D gene is named only where the DNA matches it firmly. Not every row has a clone size; where given, it reads once, few, many or a size class.

j_call	v_call	d_call	clone_size	cdr3_nt	cdr3_aa
TRBJ2-2	TRBV6-2/TRBV6-3	NA	NA	TGTGCCAGCAGTTGGGCAGCCTCGAACATCGGGGAACTGTTTTTT	CASSWAASNIGELFF
TRBJ2-4	TRBV11-1	TRBD2	NA	TGTGCCAGCAGGTTTACCGGGATTAGCGGGCCTAAAAACATTCAGTACTTC	CASRFTGISGPKNIQYF
TRBJ1-1	TRBV29-1	NA	NA	TGCAGCCCTATCGAGAACATTGAAGCTTTCTTT	CSPIENIEAFF
TRBJ2-5	TRBV29-1	NA	NA	TGCGGGGGAGATGCAGGAGGGACCCAGTATTTC	CGGDAGGTQYF
TRBJ2-1	TRBV6-1	NA	NA	TGTGCCAGCAGAGGGGGACTATCGGGGCTTTATGAGCAGTCCTTC	CASRGGLSGLYEQSF
TRBJ1-1	TRBV5-1	NA	NA	TGCGCCAGCAGTCCGGAGACACGCGAAGCTTTCTTT	CASSPETREAFF
TRBJ2-1	TRBV4-1	NA	NA	TGCGCCAGCAGCCAGGGACTGGATGTCCCTCCCTACAATGAGCAGTTCTTC	CASSQGLDVPPYNEQFF
TRBJ2-2	TRBV12-3/TRBV12-4	NA	NA	TGTGCCAGCTGTTTAGCTCCAGCGAGTGTGACCGGGGAGCTGTTTTTT	CASCLAPASVTGELFF
TRBJ2-7	TRBV4-1	NA	NA	TGCGCCAGCAGCCTAAAGGGAGGTGTCAAGCAGTACTTC	CASSLKGGVKQYF
TRBJ2-6	TRBV5-8	NA	once	TGTGCCAGCAGCTTTCGGGTCTGTGGGGCCAACGTCTTGACTTTC	CASSFRVCGANVLTF
TRBJ2-1	TRBV18	TRBD1	once	TGTGCCAACTCGACAGGGGGCGCCGACTCCTACAATGAGCAGTTCTTC	CANSTGGADSYNEQFF
TRBJ2-1	TRBV12-3/TRBV12-4	NA	NA	TGTGCCAGCAGTTTTGACGAAGCCAATGAGCATTTCTTC	CASSFDEANEHFF
TRBJ2-1	TRBV12-3/TRBV12-4	TRBD1	once	TGTGCCAGCAGTTTGGGACAGGGAACTGTCAATGATCAGTTCTTC	CASSLGQGTVNDQFF
TRBJ2-1	TRBV28	NA	NA	TGTGCCAGTAGTTTAGTTGAGGCATCTGGGAATGAGCAGTTCTTC	CASSLVEASGNEQFF
TRBJ2-7	TRBV28	TRBD2	NA	TGTACCAGCAGTTCCGGAATAGCGGGAGCCGAGCAGTACTTC	CTSSSGIAGAEQYF
TRBJ2-7	TRBV6-6	NA	NA	TGTGCCAGTAGTTACTCTGACAGGTTCGGCGAGCAGTACTTC	CASSYSDRFGEQYF
TRBJ2-5	TRBV5-4	NA	NA	TGTGCCAGCAGCTTGAATATGCGAGAGACGCAGTACTTC	CASSLNMRETQYF
TRBJ2-7	TRBV29-1	TRBD1	few	TGCAGCGCTGCCCCGACAGGGTTTCACGAGCAGTACTTC	CSAAPTGFHEQYF
TRBJ2-1	TRBV4-2	NA	NA	TGTGCCAGCAGCCAAGGAGGCAGGGGTGACAATGAGCAGTTCTTC	CASSQGGRGDNEQFF
TRBJ2-2	TRBV29-1	NA	NA	TGCAGAGGTACCCTGGGGTCCGGAGAGCTGTTTTTT	CRGTLGSGELFF
TRBJ2-1	TRBV14	TRBD2	NA	TGTGCCAGCAGTGCCATAGCGGGATGGGTAAACAACAAGCAGTTCTTC	CASSAIAGWVNNKQFF
TRBJ2-7	TRBV20-1	TRBD2	many	TGCAGTGCCCCCTCAGGTGGGAGGGCGGCCTACGAGCAGTACTTC	CSAPSGGRAAYEQYF
TRBJ2-1	TRBV6-6	NA	NA	TGTGTCAGTACGAGTCAGTCCTACAATGAGCAGTTCTTT	CVSTSQSYNEQFF
TRBJ2-1	TRBV12-3/TRBV12-4	NA	NA	TGTGCCAGCAATCCCAGACTAGTGGGAGGCAATGAGCAGTTCTTC	CASNPRLVGGNEQFF
TRBJ2-1	TRBV4-1	TRBD2	NA	TGCGCCAACAGCCCAGAACTAGCGGGGGCTTACAATGGGCAATTCTTC	CANSPELAGAYNGQFF
TRBJ1-1	TRBV10-3	NA	NA	TGTGCCATCCAAGGGGGAGGAGTGAACACCGGAGCTTTCTTT	CAIQGGGVNTGAFF
TRBJ1-4	TRBV7-9	TRBD1	many	TGTGCCAGCAGCCTCGAGATACAGGGGGTTGAACTGTTTTTT	CASSLEIQGVELFF
TRBJ1-6	TRBV6-6	NA	NA	TGTGCCAGTACTTCAACAGGGATTTCACCCCTCCACTTT	CASTSTGISPLHF
TRBJ2-7	TRBV4-2	NA	NA	TGTGCCAGTAGCCAAGATGAGGGGAGCGGCCACGGGCAGTACTTC	CASSQDEGSGHGQYF
TRBJ2-1	TRBV18	TRBD2	few	TGTGCCAGCTCACCCTCGGGGGGGATCTACAATGAGCAGTTCTTC	CASSPSGGIYNEQFF
TRBJ2-4	TRBV11-1	NA	NA	TGTGCCAGGAGCTTTCCCGGGACAAGCGGGACCAAAAACATCCATTACTTC	CARSFPGTSGTKNIHYF
TRBJ1-4	TRBV6-1	NA	once	TGTGCCAGCGGTAAGGGCAGGGAGAGTGAAAAACTGTTTTTT	CASGKGRESEKLFF
TRBJ2-4	TRBV11-1	TRBD2	NA	TGTGCTAGCAGCTTTCCCGGGACTAGCGTGACCAGAAACATTCGGTACTTC	CASSFPGTSVTRNIRYF
TRBJ2-1	TRBV28	NA	many	TGTGCCAGCAGTTTCAGGGTCAATGCAATAAATGAGCAGTTCTTC	CASSFRVNAINEQFF
TRBJ2-3	TRBV11-2	NA	NA	TGTGCCGGCAGCTTACAAGTGGGGGTCAGCACAGATACGCAGTATTTT	CAGSLQVGVSTDTQYF
TRBJ1-2	TRBV29-1	NA	NA	TGCAGCGTGGGGGGCGGTCCCTATGGATACACCTTC	CSVGGGPYGYTF
TRBJ2-1	TRBV12-5	NA	NA	TGTGTTAGCGGAACATGGTTGTCCTACAATGAGCAGTTCTTC	CVSGTWLSYNEQFF
TRBJ1-1	TRBV12-3/TRBV12-4	NA	NA	TGTGGCAGCAAAGGGCCCCTAGGCACTGAAGCTTTCTTC	CGSKGPLGTEAFF
TRBJ2-1	TRBV6-2/TRBV6-3	NA	NA	TGCGCCAGCAGTTGCTCGGAGAGCTCCTACAATGAGCAGTTCTTC	CASSCSESSYNEQFF
TRBJ2-1	TRBV6-2/TRBV6-3	TRBD2	NA	TGTGCCAGCAGACTGGGACTGGCCGGGAGGCAGTCCTTC	CASRLGLAGRQSF
TRBJ2-1	TRBV6-1	TRBD1	NA	TGTGTCAGCAGTGAGGGCACAGGGGAATCCAATGAGCAGTTCTTC	CVSSEGTGESNEQFF
TRBJ1-2	TRBV29-1	NA	NA	TGCTGCGTCCTCCCTGACATGGACATGAATGGCTACACCTTC	CCVLPDMDMNGYTF
TRBJ2-7	TRBV30	TRBD1	NA	TGTGCTTCCAACCGGACAGGGGTATACAAGCAGTACTTC	CASNRTGVYKQYF
TRBJ2-3	TRBV7-9	NA	NA	TGTGCCAGGAGGGGGACTTCTAGCACAGATACGCAGTATTTT	CARRGTSSTDTQYF
TRBJ2-5	TRBV29-1	TRBD2	NA	TGCAGCGTTGGGAACCCCGTGACTAGCGGGACCGGGGCCCAGTACTTC	CSVGNPVTSGTGAQYF
TRBJ2-5	TRBV24-1	TRBD1	many	TGTGCCACCAGTGATCCGACAGGGGCTGGGGGGGAGACCCAGTACTTC	CATSDPTGAGGETQYF
TRBJ2-7	TRBV4-2	NA	NA	TGTGCCAGCAGCCAAGATAGGGTTAGAGGGTACTACGAGCAGTACTTC	CASSQDRVRGYYEQYF
TRBJ2-2	TRBV7-2	NA	NA	TGTGCCAGCAGCTTATTATCTGTTAACACTGAGGAGCTGTTTTTT	CASSLLSVNTEELFF
TRBJ1-2	TRBV30	NA	once	TGTGCTTGGAGGCCCCGGGACAAATCTAACTATGGCTACACCTTC	CAWRPRDKSNYGYTF
TRBJ2-3	TRBV5-1	NA	NA	TGCGCCTGCAGCTTGAACGGCCGCACTAGTACAGATACGCAGTATTTT	CACSLNGRTSTDTQYF
TRBJ2-6	TRBV11-2	NA	NA	TGTACCACCCAACGGCCGCGCACTGGGGCCAACGTCCTGACTTTC	CTTQRPRTGANVLTF
TRBJ2-5	TRBV10-2	TRBD2	many	TGCGCCAGCCGGACTAGCGGGAGTGGAGAGACCCAGTACTTC	CASRTSGSGETQYF
TRBJ1-2	TRBV11-2	NA	few	TGTGGCGGCAGCTCTAACCCAGGGGAAGGCTACACCTTC	CGGSSNPGEGYTF
TRBJ2-2	TRBV4-1	NA	many	TGCGCCAGCAGCCAAGAGCCAGGGGCAAACACCGGGGAGCTGTTTTTT	CASSQEPGANTGELFF
TRBJ2-3	TRBV5-4	NA	NA	TGTGCCAGCAGCTTGTGGTTGGCCTCGGGGGCAACGCAGTATTTT	CASSLWLASGATQYF
TRBJ2-1	TRBV6-1	TRBD2	NA	TGTGCCAGCGGTGAACGGACTAGCGGGACGACCAATGAGCAGTTCTTC	CASGERTSGTTNEQFF
TRBJ1-5	TRBV10-2	NA	NA	TGCGCCAGCAGCGTGGGGGGAACGCAGTCCCACCATTTT	CASSVGGTQSHHF
TRBJ2-1	TRBV29-1	NA	NA	TGCAGCATTCGAGGCAGGGTTGGAGGCGATGAGCAGTTATTC	CSIRGRVGGDEQLF
TRBJ2-3	TRBV11-2	NA	NA	TGTGCCAGCACCTTATGGACTAAGAAGGATACACAGTATTTT	CASTLWTKKDTQYF